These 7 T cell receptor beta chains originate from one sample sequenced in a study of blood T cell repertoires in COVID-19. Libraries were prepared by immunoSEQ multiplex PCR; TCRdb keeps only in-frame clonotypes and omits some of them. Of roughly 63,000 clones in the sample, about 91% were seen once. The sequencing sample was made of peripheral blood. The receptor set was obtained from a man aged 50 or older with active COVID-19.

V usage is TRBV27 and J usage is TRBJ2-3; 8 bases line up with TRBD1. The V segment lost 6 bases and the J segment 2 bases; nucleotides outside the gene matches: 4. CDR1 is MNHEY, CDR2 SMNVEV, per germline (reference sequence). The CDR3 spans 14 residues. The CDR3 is CASRRTGSTDTQYF. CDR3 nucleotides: TGTGCCAGCAGACGGACAGGGTCCACAGATACGCAGTATTTT.

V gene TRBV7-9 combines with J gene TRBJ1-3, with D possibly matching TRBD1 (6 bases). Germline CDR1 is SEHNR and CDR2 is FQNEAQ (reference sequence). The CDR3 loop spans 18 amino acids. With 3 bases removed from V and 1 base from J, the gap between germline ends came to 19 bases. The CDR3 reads CASSLGDMGAISGNTIYF. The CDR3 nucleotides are TGTGCCAGCAGCTTGGGCGATATGGGGGCGATTTCTGGAAACACCATATATTTT.

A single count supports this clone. CDR3 sequence: CASSFSVRNTEAFF. DNA of the CDR3: TGTGCCAGCAGCTTTTCGGTGAGGAACACTGAAGCTTTCTTT. V is TRBV7-8 and J is TRBJ1-1, with no clear D. The length of the CDR3 is 14 residues. Per germline, CDR1 SGHVS and CDR2 FQNEAQ. With 3 bases removed from V and 1 base from J, the gap between germline ends came to 9 bases.

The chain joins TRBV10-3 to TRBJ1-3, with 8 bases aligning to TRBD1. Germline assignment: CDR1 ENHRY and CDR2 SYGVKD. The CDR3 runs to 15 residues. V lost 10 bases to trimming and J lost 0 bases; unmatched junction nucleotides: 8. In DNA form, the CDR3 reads TGTGCCACTTCAGGGGGACAGGTCTCTGGAAACACCATATATTTT. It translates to CATSGGQVSGNTIYF.

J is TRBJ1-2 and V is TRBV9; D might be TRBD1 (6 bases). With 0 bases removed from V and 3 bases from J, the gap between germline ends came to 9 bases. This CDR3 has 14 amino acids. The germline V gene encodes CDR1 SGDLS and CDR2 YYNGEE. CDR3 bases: TGTGCCAGCAGCGTAGACAGGGCTGACTATGGCTACACCTTC. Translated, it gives CASSVDRADYGYTF.

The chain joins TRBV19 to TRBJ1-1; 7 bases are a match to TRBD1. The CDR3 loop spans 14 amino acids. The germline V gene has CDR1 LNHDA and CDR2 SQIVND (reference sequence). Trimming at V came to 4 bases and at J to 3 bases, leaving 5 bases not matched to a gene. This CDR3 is CASSTPGQHTEAFF. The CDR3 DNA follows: TGTGCCAGTAGTACTCCGGGACAGCACACTGAAGCTTTCTTT.

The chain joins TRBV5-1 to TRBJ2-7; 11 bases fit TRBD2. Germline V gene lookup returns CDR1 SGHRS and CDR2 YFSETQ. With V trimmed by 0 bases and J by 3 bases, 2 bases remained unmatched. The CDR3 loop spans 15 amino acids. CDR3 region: CASSLASGGYYEQYF. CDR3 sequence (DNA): TGCGCCAGCAGCTTGGCTAGCGGGGGGTACTACGAGCAGTACTTC.